This TCR beta chain is from a study of blood T cell repertoires in COVID-19. Across the study: Acute and convalescent COVID-19 specimens originated in the United States, Italy and Spain. In each case, the material was cDNA or gDNA derived from T cells, B-cell-depleted T cells, or PBMCs.

The length of the CDR3 is 13 residues. Trimming pared 0 bases from V and 4 bases from J, leaving 4 bases between. CDR1 and CDR2 from the germline V gene are SGHDN and FVKESK. Original handling: By means of reference gene primer amplification, nucleated cell counts were estimated. The repertoire was sequenced with immunoSEQ multiplex PCR; TCRdb's copy has only in-frame clones and lacks some. Clone size and the V and J calls come from that table; the DNA yielded D and trimming. Of approximately 110,000 clones in the sample, around 79% were seen once. Sequences were obtained from peripheral blood. The chain employs TRBV14 and TRBJ1-5; unclear D gene. The source is a man aged 70-80 years with active or convalescent COVID-19. The chain's CDR3 is CASSQESNQPQHF. The DNA for the CDR3 is TGTGCCAGCAGCCAAGAGTCAAATCAGCCCCAGCATTTT.